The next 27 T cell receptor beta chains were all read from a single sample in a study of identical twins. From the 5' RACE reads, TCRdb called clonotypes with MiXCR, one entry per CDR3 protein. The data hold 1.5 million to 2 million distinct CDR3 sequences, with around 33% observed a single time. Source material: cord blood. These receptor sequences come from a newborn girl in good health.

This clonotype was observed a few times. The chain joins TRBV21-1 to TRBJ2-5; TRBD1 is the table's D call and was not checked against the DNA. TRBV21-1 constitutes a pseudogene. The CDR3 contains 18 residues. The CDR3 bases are TGTGCCAGCAGCAAGGGACCTGGACAGGGGACTGTCCAAGAGACCCAGTACTTC. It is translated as CASSKGPGQGTVQETQYF.

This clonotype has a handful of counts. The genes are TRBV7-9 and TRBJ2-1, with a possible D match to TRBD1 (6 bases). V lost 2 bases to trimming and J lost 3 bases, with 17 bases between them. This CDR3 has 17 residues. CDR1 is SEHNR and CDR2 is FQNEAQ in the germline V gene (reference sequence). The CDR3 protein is CASSLTPTGLNYNEQFF. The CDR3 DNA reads TGTGCCAGCAGCTTAACCCCCACAGGGCTTAACTACAATGAGCAGTTCTTC.

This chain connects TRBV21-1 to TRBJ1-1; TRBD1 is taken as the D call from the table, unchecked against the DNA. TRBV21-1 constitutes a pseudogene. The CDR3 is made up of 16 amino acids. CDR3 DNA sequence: TGTGCCAGCAGCAAACGGACAGGGAGGGTGAACACTGAAGCTTTCTTT. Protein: CASSKRTGRVNTEAFF.

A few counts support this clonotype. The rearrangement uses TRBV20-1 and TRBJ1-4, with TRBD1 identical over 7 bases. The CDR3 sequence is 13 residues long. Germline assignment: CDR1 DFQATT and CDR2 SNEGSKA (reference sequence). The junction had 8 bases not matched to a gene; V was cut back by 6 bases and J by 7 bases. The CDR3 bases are TGCAGTGCGAAACAGGGGCGCGCTGAAAAACTGTTTTTT. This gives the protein CSAKQGRAEKLFF.

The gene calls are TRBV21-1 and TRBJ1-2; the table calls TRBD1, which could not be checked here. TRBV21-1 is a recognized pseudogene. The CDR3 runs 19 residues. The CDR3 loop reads CASPHRTGLNSHYSYGYTF. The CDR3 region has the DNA TGTGCCAGCCCTCACCGGACGGGGCTCAATAGTCACTACAGCTATGGCTACACCTTC.

For the CDR3, the DNA is TGTGCCAGCAGCACTAGCCCTGCAGGGGTGGGCTATGGCTACACCTTC. This encodes CASSTSPAGVGYGYTF. V usage is TRBV4-2 and J usage is TRBJ1-2; D might be TRBD1 (6 bases). CDR1 is LGHNA, CDR2 YNFKEQ, per germline. The CDR3 covers 16 residues. The germline V and J ends were trimmed by 5 bases and 4 bases, with 20 bases remaining between them.

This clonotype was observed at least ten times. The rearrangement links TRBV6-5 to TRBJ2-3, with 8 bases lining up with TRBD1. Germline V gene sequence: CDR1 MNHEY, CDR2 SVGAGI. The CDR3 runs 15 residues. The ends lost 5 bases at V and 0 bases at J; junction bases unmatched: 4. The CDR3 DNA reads TGTGCCAGCAGTCACGGACAGGGCAGCACAGATACGCAGTATTTT. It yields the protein CASSHGQGSTDTQYF.

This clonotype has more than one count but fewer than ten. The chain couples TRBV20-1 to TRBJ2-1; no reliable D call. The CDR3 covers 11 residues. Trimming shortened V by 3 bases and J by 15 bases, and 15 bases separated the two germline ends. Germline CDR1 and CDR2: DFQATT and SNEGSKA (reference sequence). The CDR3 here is CSARRPVAPFF. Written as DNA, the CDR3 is TGCAGTGCTAGGAGACCAGTGGCCCCGTTCTTC.

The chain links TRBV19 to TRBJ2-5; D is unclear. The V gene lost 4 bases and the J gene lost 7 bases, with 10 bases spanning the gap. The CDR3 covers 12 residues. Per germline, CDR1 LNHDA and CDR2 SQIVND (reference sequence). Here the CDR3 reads CASSTVPGTQYF. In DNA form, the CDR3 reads TGTGCCAGTAGTACCGTTCCGGGGACCCAGTACTTC.

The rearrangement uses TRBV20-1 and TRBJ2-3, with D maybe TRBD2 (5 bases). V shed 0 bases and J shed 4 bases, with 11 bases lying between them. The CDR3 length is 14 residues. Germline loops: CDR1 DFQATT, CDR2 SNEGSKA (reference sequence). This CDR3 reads CSARDYGLADTQYF. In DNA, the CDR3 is TGCAGTGCTAGAGACTACGGACTTGCAGATACGCAGTATTTT.

CDR3: CSARGLVRNEQFF. The CDR3 bases are TGCAGTGCTAGAGGCCTAGTACGGAATGAGCAGTTCTTC. V is TRBV20-1 and J is TRBJ2-1; D ambiguous. Trimming took off 1 base at V and 7 bases at J, with 11 bases between the two ends. CDR1 and CDR2 (germline): DFQATT, SNEGSKA (reference sequence). This CDR3 has 13 amino acids.

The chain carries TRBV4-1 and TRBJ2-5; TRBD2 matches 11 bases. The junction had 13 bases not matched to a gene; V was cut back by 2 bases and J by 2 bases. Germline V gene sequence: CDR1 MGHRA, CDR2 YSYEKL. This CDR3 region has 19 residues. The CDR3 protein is CASSQKPTRLAGPQETQYF. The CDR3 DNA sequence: TGCGCCAGCAGCCAAAAACCCACCAGACTAGCGGGGCCGCAAGAGACCCAGTACTTC.

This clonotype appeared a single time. The CDR3 sequence is CASSPGTSGGTYNEQFF. DNA of the CDR3: TGTGCCAGCAGCCCTGGGACTAGCGGGGGGACCTACAATGAGCAGTTCTTC. This sequence joins TRBV11-2 and TRBJ2-1; 15 positions agree with TRBD2. The V gene end was trimmed by 5 bases and the J gene end by 2 bases; junction bases not matched to a gene: 4. This CDR3 is 17 amino acids long. The germline V gene encodes CDR1 SGHAT and CDR2 FQNNGV.

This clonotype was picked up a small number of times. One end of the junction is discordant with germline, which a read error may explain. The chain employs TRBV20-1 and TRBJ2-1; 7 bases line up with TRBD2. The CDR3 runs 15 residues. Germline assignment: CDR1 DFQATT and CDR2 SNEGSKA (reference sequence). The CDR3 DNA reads TGCAGTGCGAGAGAAGGAGCGGGAAGGCGAAATGAGCAGTTCTTC. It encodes CSAREGAGRRNEQFF.

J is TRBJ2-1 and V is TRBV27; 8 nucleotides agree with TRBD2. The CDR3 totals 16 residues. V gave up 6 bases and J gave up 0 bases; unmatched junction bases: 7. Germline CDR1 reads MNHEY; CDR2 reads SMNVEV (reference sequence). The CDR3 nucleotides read TGTGCCAGCAGCCGCTTCGGGAGGGCCTCCTACAATGAGCAGTTCTTC. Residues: CASSRFGRASYNEQFF.

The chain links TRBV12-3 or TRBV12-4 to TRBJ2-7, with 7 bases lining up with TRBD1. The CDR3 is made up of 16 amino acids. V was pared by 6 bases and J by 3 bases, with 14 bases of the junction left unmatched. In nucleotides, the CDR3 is TGTGCCAGCAGCCGTCACGCGACAGGGTCCCTCTACGAGCAGTACTTC. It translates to CASSRHATGSLYEQYF.

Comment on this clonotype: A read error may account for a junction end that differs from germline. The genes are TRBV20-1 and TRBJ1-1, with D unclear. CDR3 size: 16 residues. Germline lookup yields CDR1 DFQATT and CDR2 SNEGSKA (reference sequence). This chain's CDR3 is CSARDLRSSVYTEAFF. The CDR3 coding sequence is TGCAGTGCTAGAGATCTTCGGTCATCGGTGTACACCGAAGCTTTCTTT.

CDR3 amino acids: CSPHPIREQFF. In DNA form, the CDR3 reads TGCAGTCCTCACCCTATACGAGAGCAGTTCTTC. V usage is TRBV20-1 and J usage is TRBJ2-1; D ambiguous. The ends were cut back, 8 bases at V and 10 bases at J, with 15 bases in the middle. This CDR3 region has 11 residues. Looked up from germline, CDR1 is DFQATT and CDR2 is SNEGSKA (reference sequence).

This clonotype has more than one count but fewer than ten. The CDR3 nucleotides are TGTGCCAGCAGCTTAGGACCAGGGTATCAGAATGAAAAACTGTTTTTT. This translates into CASSLGPGYQNEKLFF. V usage is TRBV7-2 and J usage is TRBJ1-4; TRBD1 is a possible D gene (5 bases). Germline V gene data show CDR1 as SGHTA and CDR2 as FQGNSA. V lost 1 base to trimming and J lost 5 bases, with 14 bases between them. The CDR3 runs 16 residues.

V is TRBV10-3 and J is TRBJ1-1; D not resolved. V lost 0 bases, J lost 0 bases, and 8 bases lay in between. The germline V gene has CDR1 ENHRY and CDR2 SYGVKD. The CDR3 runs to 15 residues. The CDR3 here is CAISESVLMNTEAFF. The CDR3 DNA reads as TGTGCCATCAGTGAGTCGGTCTTAATGAACACTGAAGCTTTCTTT.

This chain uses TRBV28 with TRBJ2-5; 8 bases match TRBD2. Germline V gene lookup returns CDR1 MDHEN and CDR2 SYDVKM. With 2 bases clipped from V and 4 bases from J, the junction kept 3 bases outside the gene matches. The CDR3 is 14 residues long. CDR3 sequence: CASSLTGRGETQYF. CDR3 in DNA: TGTGCCAGCAGTTTAACCGGGAGGGGAGAGACCCAGTACTTC. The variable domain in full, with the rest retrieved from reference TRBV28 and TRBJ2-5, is DVKVTQSSRYLVKRTGEKVFLECVQDMDHENMFWYRQDPGLGLRLIYFSYDVKMKEKGDIPEGYSVSREKKERFSLILESASTNQTSMYLCASSLTGRGETQYFGPGTRLLVL.

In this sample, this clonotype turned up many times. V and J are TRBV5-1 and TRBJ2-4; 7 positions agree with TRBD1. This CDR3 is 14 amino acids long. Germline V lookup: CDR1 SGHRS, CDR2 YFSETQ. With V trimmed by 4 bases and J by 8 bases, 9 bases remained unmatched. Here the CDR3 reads CASSADRASDIQYF. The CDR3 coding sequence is TGCGCCAGCAGCGCCGACAGGGCAAGTGACATTCAGTACTTC.

DNA of the CDR3: TGCAGTGCTAGATGGGGACGGATTAGCAATCAGCCCCAGCATTTT. Its protein is CSARWGRISNQPQHF. The chain couples TRBV20-1 to TRBJ1-5; D may be TRBD1 (5 bases). CDR1 is DFQATT and CDR2 is SNEGSKA in the germline V gene (reference sequence). V lost 2 bases and J lost 0, with 11 bases in between. This CDR3 has 15 amino acids.

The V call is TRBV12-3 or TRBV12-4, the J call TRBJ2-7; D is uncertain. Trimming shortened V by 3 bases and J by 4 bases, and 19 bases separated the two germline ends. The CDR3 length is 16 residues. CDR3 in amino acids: CASSFMPVGNAYEQYF. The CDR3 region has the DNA TGTGCCAGCAGTTTTATGCCGGTAGGGAATGCGTACGAGCAGTACTTC.

As DNA, the CDR3 is TGTGCCAGCAGCACTGGACAGGGGGCAAATGAGCAGTTCTTC. This encodes CASSTGQGANEQFF. The V gene is TRBV5-8, the J gene TRBJ2-1; 11 bases fit TRBD1. Germline trimming cut 4 bases from V and 7 bases from J; bases unmatched to any gene: 4. This CDR3 has 14 amino acids. CDR1 and CDR2 from the germline V gene are SGHTS and YDEGEE.

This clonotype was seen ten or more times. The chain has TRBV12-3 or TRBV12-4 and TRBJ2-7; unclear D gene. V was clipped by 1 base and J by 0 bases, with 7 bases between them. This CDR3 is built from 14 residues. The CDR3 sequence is CASSLEPISYEQYF. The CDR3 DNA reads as TGTGCCAGCAGTTTAGAGCCCATCTCCTACGAGCAGTACTTC.

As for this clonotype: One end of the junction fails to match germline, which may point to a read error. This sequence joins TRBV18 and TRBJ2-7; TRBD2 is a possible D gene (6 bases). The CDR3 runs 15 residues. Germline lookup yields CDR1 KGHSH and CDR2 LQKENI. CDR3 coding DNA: TGTGCCAGCTCACTTACGCCTACTAGCTCCCACGAGCAGTACTTC. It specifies CASSLTPTSSHEQYF.